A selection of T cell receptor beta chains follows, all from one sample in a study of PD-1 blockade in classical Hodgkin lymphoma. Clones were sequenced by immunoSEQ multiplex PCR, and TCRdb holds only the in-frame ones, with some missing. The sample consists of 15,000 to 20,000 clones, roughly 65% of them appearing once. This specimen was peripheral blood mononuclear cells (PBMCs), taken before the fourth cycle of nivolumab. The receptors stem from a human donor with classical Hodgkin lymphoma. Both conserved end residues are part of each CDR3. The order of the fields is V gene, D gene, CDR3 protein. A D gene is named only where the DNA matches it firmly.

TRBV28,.,CASSLRGVGYNEQFF
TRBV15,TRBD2,CATSSPNWGGRPDSGANVLTF
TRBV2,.,CASSVSDRRNEKLFF
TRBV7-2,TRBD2,CASSLLAGANYEQYF
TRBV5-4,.,CASSRSVKETQYF
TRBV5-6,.,CASSLGAWQGETQYF
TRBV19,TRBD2,CASGGSYTGELFF
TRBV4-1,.,CASSQVDILAYNEQFF
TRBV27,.,CASSLKDSRDTQYF
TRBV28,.,CASNLLGRSEAFF
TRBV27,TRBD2,CASSLLAPSGADTQYF
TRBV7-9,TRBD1,CASSFGTGAVTDTQYF
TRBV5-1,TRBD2,CASSNSGGGETQYF
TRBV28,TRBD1,CASLPTGSGANVLTF
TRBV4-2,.,CASSQEVYNEQFF
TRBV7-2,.,CASSTGRYNEQFF
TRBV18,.,CASSPPETGETQYF
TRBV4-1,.,CASSPPGSQETQYF
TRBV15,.,CATSRGETNTEAFF
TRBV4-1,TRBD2,CASSLRSGTTAYEQYF
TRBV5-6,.,CASSREGTEAFF
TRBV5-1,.,CASSLEQGTGYTF
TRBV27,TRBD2,CASSFFRAGGQETQYF
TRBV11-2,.,CASSTGLNTEAFF
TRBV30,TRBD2,CAWSWGGSPYNEQFF
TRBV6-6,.,CASSHDRSNQPQHF
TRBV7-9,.,CASSFGYNEQFF
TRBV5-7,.,CASSLGRSEKLFF
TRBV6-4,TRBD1,CASSDSTGGNSPLHF
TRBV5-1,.,CASSGGSRDNTGELFF
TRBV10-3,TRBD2,CAISLAGGADTQYF
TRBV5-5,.,CASSLILYGTEAFF
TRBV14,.,CASSQIQAIQLSGETQYF
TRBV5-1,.,CASSRDTSGYSGYTF
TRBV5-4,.,CASHLTSVDTGELFF
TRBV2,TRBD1,CASSEDQGERGYTF
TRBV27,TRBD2,CASSGRLAGAHEQYF
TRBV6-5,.,CASSYRETVYNSGLHF
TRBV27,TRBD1,CASSTRTGAYEQYF
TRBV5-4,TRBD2,CASTSGGTDTQYF
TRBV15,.,CATSRDRGGSPLHF
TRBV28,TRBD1,CASSFFGQGTDQPQHF
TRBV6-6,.,CASSSTTDLYGYTF
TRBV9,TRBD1,CASSVGTGPYEQYF
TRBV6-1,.,CASSFRGAGEQYF
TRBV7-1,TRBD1,CASSGRQGPYEQYF
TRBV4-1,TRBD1,CASKGQGVYEQYF
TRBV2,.,CASSEWDFRSSNQPQHF
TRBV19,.,CASSIGQGYGYTF
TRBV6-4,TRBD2,CASSDGASGWDTQYF
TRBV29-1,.,CSVAVSPGIEAFF
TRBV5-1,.,CASSLGARDGSYEQYF
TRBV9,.,CASSPRQFSSYEQYF
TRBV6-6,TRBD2,CASSFRTSGSIDTQYF
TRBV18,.,CASLLAGDPQPNTEAFF
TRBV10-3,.,CAIATGSPGNTIYF
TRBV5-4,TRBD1,CASSFEGARNTEAFF
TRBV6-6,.,CASSYFDPRDTQYF
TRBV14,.,CASSQLRGGSGYTF
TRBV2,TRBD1,CASSEGGQIYGYTF